This T cell receptor beta chain came from a study of T cells in Graves' hyperthyroidism and ophthalmopathy. Exclusion of a patient resulted from uncontrolled infection, other autoimmune disease, pregnancy or lactation. Diagnoses were established using clinical symptoms, serum thyroxine and TRAb, thyroid ultrasound and orbital computed tomography. The V gene end was trimmed by 6 bases and the J gene end by 11 bases; junction bases not matched to a gene: 21. There are 17 residues in the CDR3. CDR1 is SGHTA and CDR2 is FQGNSA in the germline V gene. The investigators amplified TCR beta CDR3 regions from RNA transcripts. HTBI primers were used for first-round RT-PCR of the TCR CDR3. TCRdb re-analysed the multiplex PCR reads in MiXCR, keeping a single row per CDR3 protein. The sample records around 620,000 distinct CDR3 sequences, 46% being singletons.

Specimen: peripheral blood or thyroid tissue (not recorded which). The receptor was isolated from an adult woman with Graves' disease, either hyperthyroidism or ophthalmopathy (not recorded which). The V call is TRBV7-2, the J call TRBJ1-4; TRBD1 matches at 7 bases. In DNA, the CDR3 is TGTGCCAGCAGTCCCGCCCTACCGAACCAGGGGGGTGCGAAACTGTTTTTT. Translation: CASSPALPNQGGAKLFF.